This T cell receptor beta chain was profiled in a study of cytomegalovirus exposure and HLA in healthy donors. Study results and limitations: Sequences of the TCR beta chain were said to predict the HLA-A and HLA-B alleles of most subjects accurately. The study recorded more than 150 TCR beta chains that were cytomegalovirus-associated. CMV serostatus was the sole immune exposure information available.

With 0 bases removed from V and 3 bases from J, the gap between germline ends came to 14 bases. From germline, CDR1 is MNHEY and CDR2 SVGAGI. The CDR3 spans 16 residues. This clone was seen just once. Its specificity is unknown. The PCR ran on 60 Vbeta and 13 Jbeta primers. Method: immunoSEQ multiplex PCR; TCRdb's copy keeps in-frame clones and lacks some. The table lists under 150,000 clones, 70% to 80% of them singletons. This TCR derives from a woman in her sixties or seventies in good health and CMV-seropositive. This rearrangement joins TRBV6-5 to TRBJ1-2, with a possible D match to TRBD1 (5 bases). The specimen sequenced was PBMCs. The CDR3 DNA reads TGTGCCAGCAGTTACTCATTGGGGGGGTGGGACTATGGCTACACCTTC. Its translation: CASSYSLGGWDYGYTF.